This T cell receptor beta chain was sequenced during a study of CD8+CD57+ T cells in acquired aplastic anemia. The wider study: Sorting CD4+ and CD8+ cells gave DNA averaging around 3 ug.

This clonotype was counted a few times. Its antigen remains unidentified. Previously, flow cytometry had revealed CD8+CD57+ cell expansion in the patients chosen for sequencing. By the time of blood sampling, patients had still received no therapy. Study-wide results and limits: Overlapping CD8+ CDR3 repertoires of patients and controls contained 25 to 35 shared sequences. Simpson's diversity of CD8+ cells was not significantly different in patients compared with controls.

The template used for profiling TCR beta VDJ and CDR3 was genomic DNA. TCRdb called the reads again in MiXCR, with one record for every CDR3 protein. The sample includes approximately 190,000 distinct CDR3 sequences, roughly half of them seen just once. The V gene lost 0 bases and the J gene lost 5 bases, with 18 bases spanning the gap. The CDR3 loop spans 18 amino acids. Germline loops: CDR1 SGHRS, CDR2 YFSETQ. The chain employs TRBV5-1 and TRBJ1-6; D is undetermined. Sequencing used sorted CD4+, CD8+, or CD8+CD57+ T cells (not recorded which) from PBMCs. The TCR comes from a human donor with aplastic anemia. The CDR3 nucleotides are TGCGCCAGCAGCTTGGAGGGCAGAACGAACCCGGATAATTCACCCCTCCACTTT. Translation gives CASSLEGRTNPDNSPLHF.